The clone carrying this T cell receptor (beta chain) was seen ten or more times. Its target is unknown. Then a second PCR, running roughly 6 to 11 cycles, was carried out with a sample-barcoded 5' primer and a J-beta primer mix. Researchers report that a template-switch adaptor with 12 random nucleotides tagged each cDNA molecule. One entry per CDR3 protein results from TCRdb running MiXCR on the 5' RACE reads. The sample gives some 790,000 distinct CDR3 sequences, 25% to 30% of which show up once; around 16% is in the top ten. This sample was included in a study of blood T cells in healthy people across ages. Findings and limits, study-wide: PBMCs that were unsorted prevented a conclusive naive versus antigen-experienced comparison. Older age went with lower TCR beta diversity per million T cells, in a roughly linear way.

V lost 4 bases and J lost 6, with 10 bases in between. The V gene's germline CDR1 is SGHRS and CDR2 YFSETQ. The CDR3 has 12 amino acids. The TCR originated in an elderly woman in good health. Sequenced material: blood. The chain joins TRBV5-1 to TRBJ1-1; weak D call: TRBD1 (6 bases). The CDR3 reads CASSVTGSEAFF. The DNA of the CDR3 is TGCGCCAGCAGCGTAACAGGGTCTGAAGCTTTCTTT.